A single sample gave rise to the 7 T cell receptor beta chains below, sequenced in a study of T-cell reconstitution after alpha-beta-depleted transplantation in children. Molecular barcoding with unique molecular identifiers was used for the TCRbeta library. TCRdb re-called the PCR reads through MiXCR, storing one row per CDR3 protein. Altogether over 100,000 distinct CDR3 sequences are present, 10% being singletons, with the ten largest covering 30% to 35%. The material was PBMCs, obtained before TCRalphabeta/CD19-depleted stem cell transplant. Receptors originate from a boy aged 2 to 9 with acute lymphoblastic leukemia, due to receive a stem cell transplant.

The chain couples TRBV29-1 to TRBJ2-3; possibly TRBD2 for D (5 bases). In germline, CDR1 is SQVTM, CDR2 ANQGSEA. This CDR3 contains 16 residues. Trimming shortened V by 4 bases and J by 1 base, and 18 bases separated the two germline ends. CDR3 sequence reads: CSVATIIDSGTDTQYF. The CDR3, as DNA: TGCAGCGTTGCGACTATCATTGATTCGGGCACAGATACGCAGTATTTT.

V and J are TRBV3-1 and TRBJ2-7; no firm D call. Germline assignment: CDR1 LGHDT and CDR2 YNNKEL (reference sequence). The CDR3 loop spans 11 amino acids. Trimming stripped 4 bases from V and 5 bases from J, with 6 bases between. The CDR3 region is CASSRLDEQYF. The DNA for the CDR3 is TGTGCCAGCAGCCGTTTAGACGAGCAGTACTTC.

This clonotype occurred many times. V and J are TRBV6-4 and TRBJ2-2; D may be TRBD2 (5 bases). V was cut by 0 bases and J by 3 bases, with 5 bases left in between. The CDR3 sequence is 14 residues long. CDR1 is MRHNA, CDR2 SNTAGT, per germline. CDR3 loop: CASSDSSDTGELFF. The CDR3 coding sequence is TGTGCCAGCAGTGACTCTAGCGACACCGGGGAGCTGTTTTTT.

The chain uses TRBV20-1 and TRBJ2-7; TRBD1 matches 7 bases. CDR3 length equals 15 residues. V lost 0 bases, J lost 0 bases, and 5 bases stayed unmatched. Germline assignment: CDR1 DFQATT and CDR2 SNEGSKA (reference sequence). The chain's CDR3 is CSARDADRSSYEQYF. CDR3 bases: TGCAGTGCTAGAGATGCGGACAGGAGCTCCTACGAGCAGTACTTC.

The CDR3 sequence: CASSFGAFRDYGYTF. The CDR3 DNA sequence: TGTGCCAGCAGCTTCGGGGCTTTTCGGGACTATGGCTACACCTTC. The chain joins TRBV5-6 to TRBJ1-2; the D gene is possibly TRBD1 (5 bases). The germline V gene encodes CDR1 SGHDT and CDR2 YYEEEE. Trimming removed 2 bases from V and 3 bases from J, with 14 bases in between. The CDR3 covers 15 residues.

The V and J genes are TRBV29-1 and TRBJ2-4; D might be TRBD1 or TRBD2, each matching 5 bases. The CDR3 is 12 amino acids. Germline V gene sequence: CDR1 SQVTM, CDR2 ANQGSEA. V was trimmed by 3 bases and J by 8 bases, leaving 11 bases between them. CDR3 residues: CSVEGEWDIQYF. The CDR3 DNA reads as TGCAGCGTTGAGGGGGAATGGGACATTCAGTACTTC.

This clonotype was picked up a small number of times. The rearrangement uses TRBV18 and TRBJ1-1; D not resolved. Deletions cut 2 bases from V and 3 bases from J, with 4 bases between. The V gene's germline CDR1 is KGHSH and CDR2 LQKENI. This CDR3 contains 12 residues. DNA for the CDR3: TGTGCCAGCTCACCAGGGGACACTGAAGCTTTCTTT. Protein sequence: CASSPGDTEAFF.